Below are 30 T cell receptor beta chains sequenced from a single sample in a study of blood T cell repertoires in COVID-19. Only in-frame clones appear in the TCRdb table, and some are missing; sequencing was by immunoSEQ multiplex PCR. The repertoire holds 150,000 to 180,000 clones, with approximately 86% as singletons. Sequenced sample: peripheral blood. The receptor source for this set is a man between 60 and 75 years old with COVID-19, enrolled during active disease.

This chain links TRBV12-3 or TRBV12-4 with TRBJ2-3; 9 nucleotides match TRBD1. The ends lost 10 bases at V and 3 bases at J; junction bases unmatched: 5. The CDR3 runs to 13 residues. CDR3 residues: CATKQGATDTQYF. The CDR3 DNA reads TGTGCCACCAAACAGGGGGCTACAGATACGCAGTATTTT.

V usage is TRBV12-5 and J usage is TRBJ2-7; maybe TRBD2 (5 bases). Germline CDR1 LGHNT, CDR2 FRNRAP. V dropped 6 bases and J dropped 0 bases, with 12 bases sitting between them. CDR3 length: 14 residues. The chain's CDR3 is CASGQEGYSYEQYF. The CDR3 region has the DNA TGTGCTAGTGGACAAGAGGGATACTCCTACGAGCAGTACTTC.

V and J are TRBV24-1 and TRBJ2-1; no clear D. Looked up from germline, CDR1 is KGHDR and CDR2 is SFDVKD. The CDR3 sequence is 15 residues long. Trimming left V 5 bases short and J 0 bases short, with 10 bases between. The chain's CDR3 is CATSGKESSYNEQFF. The CDR3 DNA reads as TGTGCCACCAGTGGAAAAGAGAGCTCCTACAATGAGCAGTTCTTC.

This chain joins TRBV7-9 and TRBJ1-3, with D hard to call. V was pared by 5 bases and J by 0 bases, with 5 bases between. The CDR3 extends over 13 amino acids. Germline CDR1 SEHNR, CDR2 FQNEAQ (reference sequence). As DNA, the CDR3 is TGTGCCAGCAGCAGGAGCTCTGGAAACACCATATATTTT. As protein: CASSRSSGNTIYF.

V and J are TRBV11-2 and TRBJ1-3; tentative D call: TRBD1 (6 bases). V was cut by 5 bases and J by 0 bases, with 20 bases left in between. From germline, CDR1 is SGHAT and CDR2 FQNNGV. CDR3 length: 18 residues. CDR3 in amino acids: CASSTSTGTLFSGNTIYF. The CDR3 nucleotides are TGTGCCAGCAGCACATCGACAGGCACGCTTTTCTCTGGAAACACCATATATTTT.

This clone was found once. The rearrangement links TRBV11-2 to TRBJ2-2; 11 bases agree with TRBD2. Germline V gene data show CDR1 as SGHAT and CDR2 as FQNNGV. The CDR3 covers 14 residues. V was clipped by 6 bases and J by 4 bases; unmatched bases: 1. Written as DNA, the CDR3 is TGTGCCAGCAGAACTAGCGGGAGCACCGGGGAGCTGTTTTTT. It codes for CASRTSGSTGELFF. The complete variable domain, with remaining parts taken from reference TRBV11-2 and TRBJ2-2, reads EAGVAQSPRYKIIEKRQSVAFWCNPISGHATLYWYQQILGQGPKLLIQFQNNGVVDDSQLPKDRFSAERLKGVDSTLKIQPAKLEDSAVYLCASRTSGSTGELFFGEGSRLTVL.

The genes are TRBV12-3 or TRBV12-4 and TRBJ1-6; D not resolved. CDR3 size: 13 residues. Between the trimmed V and J ends, which lost 7 bases and 1 base, there was a span of 5 bases. DNA for the CDR3: TGTGCCAGCATGCGGTCCTATAATTCACCCCTCCACTTT. Translated, it gives CASMRSYNSPLHF.

The rearrangement joins TRBV11-3 to TRBJ2-3; no clear D. V lost 5 bases to trimming and J lost 7 bases, with 19 bases between them. The CDR3 runs 15 residues. Germline V CDR1 and CDR2: SGHNT, YENEEA. The CDR3 DNA sequence: TGTGCCAGCAGCGACGAGAATGAGGAAAGATATACGCAGTATTTT. This translates into CASSDENEERYTQYF.

This clone was seen only once. At one boundary the junction diverges from the germline segment, which might be a read error. This chain links TRBV7-7 with TRBJ2-1, with D possibly matching TRBD2 (5 bases). The CDR3 covers 15 residues. Germline assignment: CDR1 SSHAT and CDR2 FNYEAQ (reference sequence). The CDR3 DNA is TGTGCTAGCAGCTCTACGACTAACCTGGGCGATGAGCAGTTCTTC. As protein: CASSSTTNLGDEQFF.

The chain combines TRBV18 with TRBJ1-4, with D possibly matching TRBD1 (5 bases). The V end lost 2 bases, the J end lost 5 bases, and 12 bases lay between the germline ends. The CDR3 is made up of 15 amino acids. Germline-derived CDR1 and CDR2 are KGHSH and LQKENI. CDR3 loop: CASSPSISGNEKLFF. DNA for the CDR3: TGTGCCAGCTCACCATCTATCTCAGGGAATGAAAAACTGTTTTTT. The complete variable domain, with remaining parts taken from reference TRBV18 and TRBJ1-4, reads NAGVMQNPRHLVRRRGQEARLRCSPMKGHSHVYWYRQLPEEGLKFMVYLQKENIIDESGMPKERFSAEFPKEGPSILRIQQVVRGDSAAYFCASSPSISGNEKLFFGSGTQLSVL.

The chain has TRBV6-2 or TRBV6-3 and TRBJ1-5; D gene unclear. The germline V gene has CDR1 MNHEY and CDR2 SVGEGT. CDR3 size: 14 residues. The ends were cut back, 4 bases at V and 0 bases at J, with 7 bases in the middle. The CDR3 DNA reads as TGTGCCAGCAGTTTCGGACTTAGCAATCAGCCCCAGCATTTT. As protein: CASSFGLSNQPQHF.

The rearrangement joins TRBV18 to TRBJ1-4; 11 bases fit TRBD1. Germline trimming cut 4 bases from V and 7 bases from J; bases unmatched to any gene: 2. Germline lookup yields CDR1 KGHSH and CDR2 LQKENI. This CDR3 spans 14 amino acids. As DNA, the CDR3 is TGTGCCAGCTCACGGGACAGGGGGAGTGAAAAACTGTTTTTT. Amino acids: CASSRDRGSEKLFF.

V is TRBV19 and J is TRBJ1-4; no clear D. Per the germline V gene, CDR1 is LNHDA and CDR2 is SQIVND (reference sequence). The CDR3 totals 17 residues. V was trimmed by 5 bases and J by 5 bases, leaving 21 bases between them. The CDR3 bases are TGTGCCAGTAGTCCCCAGAAGTCGGCAGCGGGAAATGAAAAACTGTTTTTT. Translation: CASSPQKSAAGNEKLFF. Looking up the rest from reference TRBV19 and TRBJ1-4 gives the full variable domain: DGGITQSPKYLFRKEGQNVTLSCEQNLNHDAMYWYRQDPGQGLRLIYYSQIVNDFQKGDIAEGYSVSREKKESFPLTVTSAQKNPTAFYLCASSPQKSAAGNEKLFFGSGTQLSVL.

In its sample, this clone was seen a few times. The CDR3 here is CASSSGQAFEAFF. CDR3 DNA sequence: TGTGCCAGCAGTAGCGGACAGGCGTTTGAAGCTTTCTTT. The chain couples TRBV28 to TRBJ1-1; 7 bases agree with TRBD1. V shed 5 bases and J 7 bases; nucleotides not matched to a gene: 7. Germline V CDR1 and CDR2: MDHEN, SYDVKM. This CDR3 has 13 amino acids.

The J gene is TRBJ2-1, the V gene TRBV6-5, with 7 nucleotides matching TRBD1. This CDR3 is built from 15 residues. Germline trimming cut 2 bases from V and 6 bases from J; bases unmatched to any gene: 7. Germline V gives CDR1 MNHEY, CDR2 SVGAGI. In DNA, the CDR3 is TGTGCCAGCAGTTACGGGGGAGCAGGGGGCAATGAGCAGTTCTTC. Amino acids: CASSYGGAGGNEQFF.

The genes are TRBV10-3 and TRBJ2-3; 12 bases are a match to TRBD2. This CDR3 comprises 16 residues. CDR1 and CDR2 from the germline V gene are ENHRY and SYGVKD. V dropped 3 bases and J dropped 1; count of bases not matched to a gene: 2. Here the CDR3 reads CAISDRTSGGTDTQYF. The CDR3 bases are TGTGCCATCAGTGACCGGACTAGCGGGGGCACAGATACGCAGTATTTT.

The chain links TRBV28 to TRBJ1-2, with 7 positions matching TRBD1. The trim removed 8 bases at V and 1 base at J, leaving 7 bases unmatched. The germline gives CDR1 MDHEN, CDR2 SYDVKM. The CDR3 consists of 14 residues. CDR3 bases: TGTGCCAGCGACTCAGACAGGGTTAACTATGGCTACACCTTC. Protein sequence: CASDSDRVNYGYTF.

The V call is TRBV5-1, the J call TRBJ2-7; no firm D call. The germline V gene encodes CDR1 SGHRS and CDR2 YFSETQ. The CDR3 sequence is 14 residues long. Trimming took 4 bases from V and 8 from J, leaving 19 bases between them. The CDR3 region is CASSPLGTPYQQYF. The CDR3 bases are TGCGCCAGCAGCCCGCTGGGCACCCCTTATCAGCAGTACTTC.

The V call is TRBV6-5, the J call TRBJ1-5, with a possible D match to TRBD1 (6 bases). Trimming took 6 bases from V and 4 from J, leaving 13 bases between them. CDR1 is MNHEY and CDR2 is SVGAGI in the germline V gene. CDR3 size: 14 residues. The CDR3, as DNA: TGTGCCAGCAGGCCAATGGGACAAAATCAGCCCCAGCATTTT. As protein: CASRPMGQNQPQHF.

This clone was observed a few times. The chain carries TRBV2 and TRBJ1-3, with D unresolved. V lost 5 bases and J lost 3, with 8 bases in between. The CDR3 runs to 13 residues. CDR1 SNHLY and CDR2 FYNNEI come from the germline V gene. CDR3 sequence (DNA): TGTGCCAGCAGTACCGGGGTTGGAAACACCATATATTTT. Its protein is CASSTGVGNTIYF. The full variable domain, rest sourced from reference TRBV2 and TRBJ1-3, is EPEVTQTPSHQVTQMGQEVILRCVPISNHLYFYWYRQILGQKVEFLVSFYNNEISEKSEIFDDQFSVERPDGSNFTLKIRSTKLEDSAMYFCASSTGVGNTIYFGEGSWLTVV.

The V call is TRBV6-5, the J call TRBJ2-3, with TRBD2 matching over 10 bases. The CDR3 consists of 15 residues. Trimming at V came to 2 bases and at J to 8 bases, leaving 7 bases not matched to a gene. Per the germline V gene, CDR1 is MNHEY and CDR2 is SVGAGI. The DNA for the CDR3 is TGTGCCAGCAGTTACCAAGCGGGGGGGATGATTACGCAGTATTTT. It encodes CASSYQAGGMITQYF.

Details on this clone: The sample carries other DNA sequences with the same CDR3. The V gene is TRBV9, the J gene TRBJ1-3; D ambiguous. V lost 0 bases and J 1 base, leaving 5 bases between the germline ends. Germline lookup yields CDR1 SGDLS and CDR2 YYNGEE. The CDR3 contains 14 residues. CDR3 loop: CASSVAGSGNTIYF. CDR3 sequence (DNA): TGTGCCAGCAGCGTAGCGGGATCTGGAAACACCATATATTTT.

This chain joins TRBV7-3 and TRBJ2-6; the match to TRBD1 covers 7 bases. V shed 5 bases, J shed 2 bases, and the junction held 6 bases outside the gene matches. The CDR3 spans 16 residues. Germline CDR1 SGHTA, CDR2 FQGTGA. The CDR3 sequence: CASSQKGAAGANVLTF. The DNA of the CDR3 is TGTGCCAGCAGCCAAAAGGGGGCTGCTGGGGCCAACGTCCTGACTTTC.

The gene calls are TRBV6-1 and TRBJ1-2; 8 bases line up with TRBD1. With V trimmed by 0 bases and J by 2 bases, 8 bases remained unmatched. CDR1 is MNHNS, CDR2 SASEGT, per germline. The CDR3 consists of 17 residues. Here the CDR3 reads CASSEASADRENYGYTF. The CDR3 DNA reads as TGTGCCAGCAGTGAAGCATCCGCGGACAGGGAGAACTATGGCTACACCTTC.

The chain recombines TRBV24-1 with TRBJ1-2; possibly TRBD1 for D (5 bases). Germline V gives CDR1 KGHDR, CDR2 SFDVKD. With 3 bases removed from V and 7 bases from J, the gap between germline ends came to 14 bases. CDR3 length equals 14 residues. CDR3 in amino acids: CATSDLGGMSGYTF. The CDR3 coding sequence is TGTGCCACCAGTGATCTGGGGGGTATGAGTGGCTACACCTTC.

The chain employs TRBV3-1 (or the pseudogene TRBV3-2) and TRBJ2-1; D is ambiguous. This CDR3 has 12 amino acids. V shed 2 bases and J shed 10 bases, with 9 bases lying between them. The germline V gene has CDR1 LGHDT and CDR2 YNNKEL (reference sequence). CDR3 in amino acids: CASSQMGNEQFF. CDR3 nucleotide sequence: TGTGCCAGCAGCCAAATGGGCAACGAGCAGTTCTTC.

CDR3 in amino acids: CASSSTGADTEAFF. CDR3 nucleotides: TGTGCCAGCAGCTCGACAGGGGCGGACACTGAAGCTTTCTTT. The gene calls are TRBV28 and TRBJ1-1; 8 bases match TRBD1. This CDR3 region has 14 residues. CDR1 MDHEN and CDR2 SYDVKM come from the germline V gene. Trimming at V came to 6 bases and at J to 3 bases, leaving 6 bases not matched to a gene.

This chain connects TRBV6-5 to TRBJ2-7; D possibly corresponds to TRBD1 (5 bases). Germline CDR1 and CDR2: MNHEY and SVGAGI. V was trimmed by 0 bases and J by 6 bases, leaving 12 bases between them. The CDR3 has 14 amino acids. Written as DNA, the CDR3 is TGTGCCAGCAGTTACTCAGGGGCACCTTCCGAGCAGTACTTC. This sequence encodes CASSYSGAPSEQYF.

J is TRBJ1-1 and V is TRBV11-1; D gene uncertain. In germline, CDR1 is SGHAT, CDR2 FQDESV (reference sequence). The CDR3 contains 14 residues. Trimming stripped 3 bases from V and 8 bases from J, with 16 bases between. The CDR3, as DNA: TGTGCCAGCAGCTTTGAGGAGGAGGTCCTCGAAGCTTTCTTT. Its protein product is CASSFEEEVLEAFF.

This clone has a handful of counts. This chain joins TRBV5-1 and TRBJ2-7; D uncertain. V was pared by 2 bases and J by 0 bases, with 6 bases between. CDR1 SGHRS and CDR2 YFSETQ come from the germline V gene. The CDR3 runs 13 residues. The CDR3 is CASSFYNSYEQYF. Here the CDR3 DNA reads TGCGCCAGCAGCTTTTACAACTCCTACGAGCAGTACTTC.